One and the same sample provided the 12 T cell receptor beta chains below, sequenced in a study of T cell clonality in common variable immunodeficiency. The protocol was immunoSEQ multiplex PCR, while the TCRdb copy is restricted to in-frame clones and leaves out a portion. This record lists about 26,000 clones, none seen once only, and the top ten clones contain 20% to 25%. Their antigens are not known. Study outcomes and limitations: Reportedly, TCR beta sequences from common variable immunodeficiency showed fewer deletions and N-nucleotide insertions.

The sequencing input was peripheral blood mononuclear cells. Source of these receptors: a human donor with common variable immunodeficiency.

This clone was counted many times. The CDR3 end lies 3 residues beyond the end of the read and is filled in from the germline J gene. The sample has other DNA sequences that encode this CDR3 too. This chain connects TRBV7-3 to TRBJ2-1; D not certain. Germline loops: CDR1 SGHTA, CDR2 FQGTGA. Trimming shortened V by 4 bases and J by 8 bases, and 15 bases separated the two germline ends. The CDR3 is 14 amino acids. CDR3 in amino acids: CASSSKLGVDEQFF. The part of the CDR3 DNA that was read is TGTGCCAGCAGCTCCAAGCTAGGCGTTGATGAG.

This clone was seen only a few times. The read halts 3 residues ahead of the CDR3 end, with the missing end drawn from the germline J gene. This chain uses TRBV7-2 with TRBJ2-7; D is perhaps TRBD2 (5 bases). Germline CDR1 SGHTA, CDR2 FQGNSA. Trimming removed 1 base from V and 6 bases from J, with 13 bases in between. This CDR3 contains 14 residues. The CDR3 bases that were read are TGTGCCAGCAGCTTAGAAGACGGGGTCGGCGAG. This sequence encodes CASSLEDGVGE. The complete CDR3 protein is CASSLEDGVGEQYF.

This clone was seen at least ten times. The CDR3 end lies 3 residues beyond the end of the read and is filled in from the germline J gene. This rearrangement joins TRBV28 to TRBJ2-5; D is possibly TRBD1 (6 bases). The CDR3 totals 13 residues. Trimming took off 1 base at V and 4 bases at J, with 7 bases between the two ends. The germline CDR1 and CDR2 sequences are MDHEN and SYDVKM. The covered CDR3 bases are TGTGCCAGCAGTTTATCAGGGGTAGAGACC. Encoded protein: CASSLSGVET. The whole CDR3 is CASSLSGVETQYF.

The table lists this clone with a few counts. CDR3 DNA (partial): TGTGCCAGCGGTCCCGGGGTATCCGAGACC. This sequence encodes CASGPGVSET. The full CDR3 sequence reads CASGPGVSETQYF. V is TRBV2 and J is TRBJ2-5, with D tentatively TRBD2 (5 bases). Coverage ceases 3 residues before the CDR3 finishes, and the germline J gene fills in the end. The CDR3 has 13 amino acids. V lost 8 bases to trimming and J lost 5 bases, with 15 bases between them. Germline values: CDR1 SNHLY, CDR2 FYNNEI. The full variable domain, in which reference TRBV2 and TRBJ2-5 provide the parts outside the CDR3, is EPEVTQTPSHQVTQMGQEVILRCVPISNHLYFYWYRQILGQKVEFLVSFYNNEISEKSEIFDDQFSVERPDGSNFTLKIRSTKLEDSAMYFCASGPGVSETQYFGPGTRLLVL.

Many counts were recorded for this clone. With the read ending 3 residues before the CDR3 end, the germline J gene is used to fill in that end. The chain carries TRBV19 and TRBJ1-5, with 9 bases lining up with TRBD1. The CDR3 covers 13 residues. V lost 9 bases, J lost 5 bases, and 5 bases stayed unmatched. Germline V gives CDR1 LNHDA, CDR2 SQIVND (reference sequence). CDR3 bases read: TGTGCCAGCGGGACAGGGCTTCATCAGCCC. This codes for CASGTGLHQP. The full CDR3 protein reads CASGTGLHQPQHF.

The CDR3 loop reads CATNPGTLHNEQFF. Incomplete CDR3 DNA: TGTGCCACTAACCCCGGGACTCTCCACAATGAG. The V gene is TRBV19, the J gene TRBJ2-1; D perhaps matches TRBD2 (6 bases). The CDR3 end is not reached by the read, which stops 3 residues before it; the germline J gene fills it in. This CDR3 has 14 amino acids. V shed 10 bases and J shed 5 bases, with 18 bases lying between them. Germline values: CDR1 LNHDA, CDR2 SQIVND (reference sequence).

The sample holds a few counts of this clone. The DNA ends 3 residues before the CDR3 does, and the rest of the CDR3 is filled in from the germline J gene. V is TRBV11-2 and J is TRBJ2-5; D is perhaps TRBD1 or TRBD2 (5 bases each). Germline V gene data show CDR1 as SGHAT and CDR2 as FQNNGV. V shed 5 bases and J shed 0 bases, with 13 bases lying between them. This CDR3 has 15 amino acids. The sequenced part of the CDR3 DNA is TGTGCCAGCAGCCCGAGGGGATACCACCAAGAGACC. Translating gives CASSPRGYHQET. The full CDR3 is CASSPRGYHQETQYF.

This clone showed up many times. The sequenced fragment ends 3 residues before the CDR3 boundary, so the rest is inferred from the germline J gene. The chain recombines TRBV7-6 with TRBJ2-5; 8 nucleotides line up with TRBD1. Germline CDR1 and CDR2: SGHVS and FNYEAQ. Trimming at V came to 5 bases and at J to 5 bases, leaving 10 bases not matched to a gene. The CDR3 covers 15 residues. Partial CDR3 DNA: TGTGCCAGCAGCCTACTCGCGACAGGGGCGGAGACC. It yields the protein CASSLLATGAET. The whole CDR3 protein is CASSLLATGAETQYF.

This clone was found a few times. The CDR3 sequence is CASSSRTGRSNYGYTF. The sequenced CDR3 bases are TGTGCCAGCAGCTCTCGGACAGGGAGGAGTAACTATGGC. The J gene is TRBJ1-2, the V gene TRBV7-3; 8 nucleotides match TRBD1. Read sequence stops 3 residues before the CDR3 end, and the germline J gene provides the missing end. The germline CDR1 and CDR2 sequences are SGHTA and FQGTGA. J lost 1 base, V lost 4 bases, and 8 bases had no gene match. The CDR3 loop spans 16 amino acids.

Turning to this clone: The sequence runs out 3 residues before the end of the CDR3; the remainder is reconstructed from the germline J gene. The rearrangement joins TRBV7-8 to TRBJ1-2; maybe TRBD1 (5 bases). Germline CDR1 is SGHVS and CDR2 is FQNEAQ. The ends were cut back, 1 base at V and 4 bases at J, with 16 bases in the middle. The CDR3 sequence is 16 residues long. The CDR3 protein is CASSLGGGTDFYGYTF. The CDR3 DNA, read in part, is TGTGCCAGCAGCTTAGGGGGGGGGACCGATTTCTATGGC.

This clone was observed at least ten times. This chain's CDR3 is CASSTSHVMNTEAFF. CDR3 DNA (partial): TGTGCCAGTAGTACCTCACACGTCATGAACACTGAA. The chain employs TRBV19 and TRBJ1-1; D not resolved. The read halts 3 residues ahead of the CDR3 end, with the missing end drawn from the germline J gene. Trimming cost V 4 bases and J 0 bases, with 12 bases left between them. The CDR3 runs 15 residues. Per germline, CDR1 LNHDA and CDR2 SQIVND (reference sequence).

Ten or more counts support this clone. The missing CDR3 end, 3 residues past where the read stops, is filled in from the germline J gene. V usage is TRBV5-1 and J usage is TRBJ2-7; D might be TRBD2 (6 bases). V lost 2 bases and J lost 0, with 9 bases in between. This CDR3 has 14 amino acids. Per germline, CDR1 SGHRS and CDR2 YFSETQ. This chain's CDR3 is CASSFGGDSYEQYF. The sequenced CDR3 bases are TGCGCCAGCAGCTTCGGCGGGGACTCCTACGAG.